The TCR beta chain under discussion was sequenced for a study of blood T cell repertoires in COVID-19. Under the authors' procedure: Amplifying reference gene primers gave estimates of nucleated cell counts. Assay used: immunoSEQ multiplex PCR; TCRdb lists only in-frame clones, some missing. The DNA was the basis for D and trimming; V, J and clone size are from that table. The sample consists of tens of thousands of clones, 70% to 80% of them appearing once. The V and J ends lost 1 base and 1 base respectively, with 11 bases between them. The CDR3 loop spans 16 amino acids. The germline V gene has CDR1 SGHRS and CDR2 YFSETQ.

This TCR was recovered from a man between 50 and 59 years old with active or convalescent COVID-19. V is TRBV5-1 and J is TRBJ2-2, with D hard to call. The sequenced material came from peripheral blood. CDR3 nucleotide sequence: TGCGCCAGCAGCTTGCCGGGTACCCTGAACACCGGGGAGCTGTTTTTT. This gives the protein CASSLPGTLNTGELFF.